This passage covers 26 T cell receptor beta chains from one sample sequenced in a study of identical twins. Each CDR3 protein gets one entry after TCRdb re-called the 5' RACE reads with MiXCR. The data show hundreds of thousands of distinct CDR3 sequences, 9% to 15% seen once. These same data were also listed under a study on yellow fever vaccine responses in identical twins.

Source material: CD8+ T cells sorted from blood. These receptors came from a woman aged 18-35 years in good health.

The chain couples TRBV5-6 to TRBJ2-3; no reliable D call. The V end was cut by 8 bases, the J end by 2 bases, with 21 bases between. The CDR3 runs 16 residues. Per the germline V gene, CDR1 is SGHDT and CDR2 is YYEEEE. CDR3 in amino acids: CARSPSGEASTDTQYF. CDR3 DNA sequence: TGTGCCAGGAGCCCATCGGGCGAGGCCTCCACAGATACGCAGTATTTT.

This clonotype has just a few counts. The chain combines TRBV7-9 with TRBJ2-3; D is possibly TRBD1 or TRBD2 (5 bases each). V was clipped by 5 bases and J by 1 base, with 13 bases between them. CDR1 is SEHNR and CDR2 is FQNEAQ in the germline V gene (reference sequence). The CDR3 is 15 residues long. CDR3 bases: TGTGCCAGCAGCCCCCCAGGGAGTGGCACAGATACGCAGTATTTT. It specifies CASSPPGSGTDTQYF.

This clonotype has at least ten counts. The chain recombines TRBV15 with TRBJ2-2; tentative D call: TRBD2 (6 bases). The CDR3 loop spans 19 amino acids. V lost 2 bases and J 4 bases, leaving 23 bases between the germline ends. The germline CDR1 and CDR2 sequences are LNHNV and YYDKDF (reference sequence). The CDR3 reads CATSRSTRLGDPFTGELFF. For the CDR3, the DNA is TGTGCCACCAGCAGATCGACTAGGTTAGGGGACCCATTCACCGGGGAGCTGTTTTTT.

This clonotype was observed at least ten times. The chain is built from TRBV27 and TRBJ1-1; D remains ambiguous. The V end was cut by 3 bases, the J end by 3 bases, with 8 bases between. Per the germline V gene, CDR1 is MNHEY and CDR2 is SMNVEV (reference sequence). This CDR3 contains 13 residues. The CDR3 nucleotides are TGTGCCAGCAGTTTTTATTCGGACACTGAAGCTTTCTTT. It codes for CASSFYSDTEAFF.

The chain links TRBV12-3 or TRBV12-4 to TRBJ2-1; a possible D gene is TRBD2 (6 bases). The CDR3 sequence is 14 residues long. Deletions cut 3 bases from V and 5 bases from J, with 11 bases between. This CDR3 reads CASSFWGENNEQFF. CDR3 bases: TGTGCCAGCAGTTTTTGGGGGGAGAACAATGAGCAGTTCTTC.

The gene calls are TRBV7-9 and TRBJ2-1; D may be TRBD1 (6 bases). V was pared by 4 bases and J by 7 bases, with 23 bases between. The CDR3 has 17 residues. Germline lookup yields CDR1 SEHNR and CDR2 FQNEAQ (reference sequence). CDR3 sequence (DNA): TGTGCCAGCAGCTCTCGCCAAACAGGGCCCTTATGGAATGAGCAGTTCTTC. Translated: CASSSRQTGPLWNEQFF. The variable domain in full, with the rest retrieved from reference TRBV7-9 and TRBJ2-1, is DTGVSQNPRHKITKRGQNVTFRCDPISEHNRLYWYRQTLGQGPEFLTYFQNEAQLEKSRLLSDRFSAERPKGSFSTLEIQRTEQGDSAMYLCASSSRQTGPLWNEQFFGPGTRLTVL.

In nucleotides, the CDR3 is TGTGCCAGCAGCTCCGGGACAGAGGAGACCCAGTACTTC. It is translated as CASSSGTEETQYF. The chain links TRBV13 to TRBJ2-5; 7 bases match TRBD1. Germline lookup yields CDR1 PRHDT and CDR2 FYEKMQ (reference sequence). With 4 bases clipped from V and 5 bases from J, the junction kept 4 bases outside the gene matches. There are 13 residues in the CDR3.

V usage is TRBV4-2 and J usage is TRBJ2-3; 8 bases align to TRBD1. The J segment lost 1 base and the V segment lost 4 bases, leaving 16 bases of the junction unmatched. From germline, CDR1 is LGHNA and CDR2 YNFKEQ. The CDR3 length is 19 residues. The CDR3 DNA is TGTGCCAGCAGCCGGAGCCCAGCGGACAGGGTATTAGGCACAGATACGCAGTATTTT. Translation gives CASSRSPADRVLGTDTQYF.

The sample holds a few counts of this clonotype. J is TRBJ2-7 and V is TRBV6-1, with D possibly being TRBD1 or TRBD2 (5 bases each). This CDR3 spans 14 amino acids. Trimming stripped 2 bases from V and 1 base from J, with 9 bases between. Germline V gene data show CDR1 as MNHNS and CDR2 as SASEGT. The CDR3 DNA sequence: TGTGCCAGCAGTGAATACAGGAGGTCCTACGAGCAGTACGTC. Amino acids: CASSEYRRSYEQYV.

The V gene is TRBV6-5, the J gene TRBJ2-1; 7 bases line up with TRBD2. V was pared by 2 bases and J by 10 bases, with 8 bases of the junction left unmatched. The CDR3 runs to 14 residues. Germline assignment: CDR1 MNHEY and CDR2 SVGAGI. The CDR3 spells CASSYGGLAEEQFF. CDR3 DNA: TGTGCCAGCAGTTACGGGGGTCTAGCGGAAGAGCAGTTCTTC.

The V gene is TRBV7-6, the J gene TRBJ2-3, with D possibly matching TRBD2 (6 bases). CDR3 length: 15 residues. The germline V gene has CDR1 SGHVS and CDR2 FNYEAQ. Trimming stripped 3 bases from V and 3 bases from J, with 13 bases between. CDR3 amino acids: CASSLFSGETDTQYF. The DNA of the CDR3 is TGTGCCAGCAGCTTGTTCTCGGGAGAGACAGATACGCAGTATTTT.

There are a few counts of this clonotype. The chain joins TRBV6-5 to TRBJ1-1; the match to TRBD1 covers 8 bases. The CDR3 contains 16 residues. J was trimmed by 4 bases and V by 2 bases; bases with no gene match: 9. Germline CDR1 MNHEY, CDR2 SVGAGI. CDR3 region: CASSYIGQGFVTEAFF. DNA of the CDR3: TGTGCCAGCAGTTACATTGGACAGGGCTTCGTCACTGAAGCTTTCTTT.

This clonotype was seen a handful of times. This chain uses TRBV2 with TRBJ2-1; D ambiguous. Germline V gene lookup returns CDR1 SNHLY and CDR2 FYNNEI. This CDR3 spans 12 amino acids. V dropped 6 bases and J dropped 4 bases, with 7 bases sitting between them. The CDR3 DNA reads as TGTGCCAGCAGGAACCGATACAATGAGCAGTTCTTC. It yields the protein CASRNRYNEQFF.

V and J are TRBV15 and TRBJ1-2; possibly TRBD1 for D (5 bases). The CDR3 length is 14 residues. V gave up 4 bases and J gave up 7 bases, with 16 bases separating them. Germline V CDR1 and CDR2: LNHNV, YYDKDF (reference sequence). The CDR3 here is CATSIPRGEIGYTF. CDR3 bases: TGTGCCACCAGCATTCCCCGGGGGGAAATTGGCTACACCTTC.

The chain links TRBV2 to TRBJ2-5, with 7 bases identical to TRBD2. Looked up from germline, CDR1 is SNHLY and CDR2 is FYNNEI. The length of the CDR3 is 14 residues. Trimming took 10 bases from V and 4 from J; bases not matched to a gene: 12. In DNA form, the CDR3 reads TGTGCCACCCAGACTGGCCCGGGGGGAGAGACCCAGTACTTC. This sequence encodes CATQTGPGGETQYF. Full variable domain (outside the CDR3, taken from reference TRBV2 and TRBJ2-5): EPEVTQTPSHQVTQMGQEVILRCVPISNHLYFYWYRQILGQKVEFLVSFYNNEISEKSEIFDDQFSVERPDGSNFTLKIRSTKLEDSAMYFCATQTGPGGETQYFGPGTRLLVL.

The CDR3 DNA sequence: TGTGCCAGCAGCGGCCGGGACCCCGAACACTATGGCTACACCTTC. It encodes CASSGRDPEHYGYTF. V usage is TRBV9 and J usage is TRBJ1-2, with a weak D call TRBD1 (5 bases). The CDR3 runs to 15 residues. V was trimmed by 3 bases and J by 3 bases, leaving 15 bases between them. Germline V lookup: CDR1 SGDLS, CDR2 YYNGEE.

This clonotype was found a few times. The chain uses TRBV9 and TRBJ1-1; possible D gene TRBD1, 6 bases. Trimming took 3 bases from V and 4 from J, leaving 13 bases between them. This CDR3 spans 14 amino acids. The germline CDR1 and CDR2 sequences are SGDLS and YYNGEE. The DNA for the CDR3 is TGTGCCAGCAGCGCGGGGGGCTTGGGCACTGAAGCTTTCTTT. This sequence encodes CASSAGGLGTEAFF. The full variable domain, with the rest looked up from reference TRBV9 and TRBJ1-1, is DSGVTQTPKHLITATGQRVTLRCSPRSGDLSVYWYQQSLDQGLQFLIQYYNGEERAKGNILERFSAQQFPDLHSELNLSSLELGDSALYFCASSAGGLGTEAFFGQGTRLTVV.

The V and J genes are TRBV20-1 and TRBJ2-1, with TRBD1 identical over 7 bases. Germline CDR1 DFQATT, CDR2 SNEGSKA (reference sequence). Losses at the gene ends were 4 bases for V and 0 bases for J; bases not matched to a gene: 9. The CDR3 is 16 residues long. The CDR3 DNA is TGCAGTGCTAACAACAGGGGCCCCGTCTCCTACAATGAGCAGTTCTTC. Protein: CSANNRGPVSYNEQFF.

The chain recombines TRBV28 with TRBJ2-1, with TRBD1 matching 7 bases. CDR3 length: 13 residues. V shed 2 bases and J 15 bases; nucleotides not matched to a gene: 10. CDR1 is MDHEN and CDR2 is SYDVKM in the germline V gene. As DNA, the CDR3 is TGTGCCAGCAGTTTAGATACCAGGACAGGTCGGTTCTTC. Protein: CASSLDTRTGRFF.

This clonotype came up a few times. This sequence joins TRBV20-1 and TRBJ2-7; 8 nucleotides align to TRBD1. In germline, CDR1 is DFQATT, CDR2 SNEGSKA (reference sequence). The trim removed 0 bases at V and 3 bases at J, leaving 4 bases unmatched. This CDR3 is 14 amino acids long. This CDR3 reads CSARDGQGGYEQYV. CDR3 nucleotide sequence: TGCAGTGCTAGAGATGGACAGGGCGGCTACGAGCAGTACGTC.

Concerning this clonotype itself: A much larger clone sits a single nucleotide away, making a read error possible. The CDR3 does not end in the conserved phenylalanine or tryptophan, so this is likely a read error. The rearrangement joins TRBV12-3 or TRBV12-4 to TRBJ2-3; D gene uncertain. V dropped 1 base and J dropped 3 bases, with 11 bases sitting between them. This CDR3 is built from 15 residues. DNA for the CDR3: TGTGCCAGCAGTTTAGGTTTCCTCTGGACAGATACGCAGTATTTA. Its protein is CASSLGFLWTDTQYL.

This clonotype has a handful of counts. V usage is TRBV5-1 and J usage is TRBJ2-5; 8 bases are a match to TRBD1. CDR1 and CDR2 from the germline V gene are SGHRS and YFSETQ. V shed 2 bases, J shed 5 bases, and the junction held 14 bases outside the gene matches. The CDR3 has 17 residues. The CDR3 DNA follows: TGCGCCAGCAGCTTCTCCGCTCGACAGGGGCGGTTGGAGACCCAGTACTTC. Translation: CASSFSARQGRLETQYF.

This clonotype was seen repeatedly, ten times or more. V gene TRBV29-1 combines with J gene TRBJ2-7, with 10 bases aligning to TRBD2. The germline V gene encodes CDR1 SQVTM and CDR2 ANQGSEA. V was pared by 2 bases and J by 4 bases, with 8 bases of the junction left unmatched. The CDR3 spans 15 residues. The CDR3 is CSVETTSGRPYEQYF. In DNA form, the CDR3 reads TGCAGCGTTGAAACGACTAGCGGGCGTCCTTACGAGCAGTACTTC.

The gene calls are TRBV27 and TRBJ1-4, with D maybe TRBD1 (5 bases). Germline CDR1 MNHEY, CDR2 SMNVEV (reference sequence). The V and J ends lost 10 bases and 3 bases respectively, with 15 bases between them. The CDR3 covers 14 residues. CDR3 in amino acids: CATGDGVANEKLFF. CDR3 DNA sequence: TGTGCCACTGGGGACGGCGTAGCTAATGAAAAACTGTTTTTT.

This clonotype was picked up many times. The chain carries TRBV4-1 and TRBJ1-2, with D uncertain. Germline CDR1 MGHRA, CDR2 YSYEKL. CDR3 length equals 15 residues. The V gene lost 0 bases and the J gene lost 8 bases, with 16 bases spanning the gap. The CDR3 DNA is TGCGCCAGCAGCCAAGATCGAAGGGCCTCTTGGGGCTACACCTTC. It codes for CASSQDRRASWGYTF.

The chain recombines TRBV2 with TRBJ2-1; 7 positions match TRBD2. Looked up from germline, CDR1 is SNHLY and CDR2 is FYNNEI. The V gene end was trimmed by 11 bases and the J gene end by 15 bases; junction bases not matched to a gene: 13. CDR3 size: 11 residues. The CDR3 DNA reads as TGTGCCTCCAAAGGAGGTCGGGAGGCGTTCTTC. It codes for CASKGGREAFF.